The 24 T cell receptor beta chains below were found in one sample sequenced in a study of T cell changes during pregnancy in multiple sclerosis. Clones were sequenced by immunoSEQ multiplex PCR, and TCRdb holds only the in-frame ones, with some missing. The sample lists about 50,000 clones; roughly nine tenths were seen once. Sample: CD8+ T cells from peripheral blood mononuclear cells, taken after pregnancy. These receptor sequences come from a female donor with multiple sclerosis, enrolled in a pregnancy study.

This rearrangement joins TRBV7-9 to TRBJ2-1; 7 bases match TRBD1. The ends lost 5 bases at V and 4 bases at J; junction bases unmatched: 8. The germline V gene encodes CDR1 SEHNR and CDR2 FQNEAQ (reference sequence). The CDR3 extends over 15 amino acids. The CDR3 sequence is CASSAWGTEYNEQFF. In DNA, the CDR3 is TGTGCCAGCAGCGCGTGGGGGACAGAGTACAATGAGCAGTTCTTC.

The genes are TRBV7-9 and TRBJ2-1; TRBD2 matches at 9 bases. This CDR3 comprises 16 residues. Germline CDR1 is SEHNR and CDR2 is FQNEAQ (reference sequence). V shed 3 bases and J 4 bases; nucleotides not matched to a gene: 7. The CDR3 DNA follows: TGTGCCAGCAGCTTTAGCGGGGGAGCCAATTACAATGAGCAGTTCTTC. Amino acids: CASSFSGGANYNEQFF.

The V gene is TRBV4-1, the J gene TRBJ2-1, with D maybe TRBD2 (6 bases). Germline values: CDR1 MGHRA, CDR2 YSYEKL. The germline V and J ends were trimmed by 4 bases and 4 bases, with 11 bases remaining between them. The CDR3 runs to 14 residues. CDR3 DNA: TGCGCCAGCAGCCCAGGGCGGGGATACAATGAGCAGTTCTTC. Residues: CASSPGRGYNEQFF.

The V call is TRBV18, the J call TRBJ1-1; unclear D gene. The CDR3 covers 13 residues. Per germline, CDR1 KGHSH and CDR2 LQKENI. V lost 2 bases and J lost 8, with 12 bases in between. DNA for the CDR3: TGTGCCAGCTCACCATGGCAGATCGCAGAAGCTTTCTTT. Translating gives CASSPWQIAEAFF.

The rearrangement uses TRBV9 and TRBJ2-1, with 7 bases identical to TRBD2. Germline loops: CDR1 SGDLS, CDR2 YYNGEE. The CDR3 totals 16 residues. V lost 0 bases to trimming and J lost 2 bases; unmatched junction nucleotides: 5. The CDR3 here is CASSVALAGAYNEQFF. The DNA for the CDR3 is TGTGCCAGCAGCGTAGCTCTGGCGGGAGCCTACAATGAGCAGTTCTTC.

The V and J genes are TRBV6-5 and TRBJ2-5, with 7 nucleotides matching TRBD1. This CDR3 spans 15 amino acids. Looked up from germline, CDR1 is MNHEY and CDR2 is SVGAGI. The junction had 5 bases not matched to a gene; V was cut back by 2 bases and J by 2 bases. The CDR3 protein is CASSYPTGPQETQYF. The DNA of the CDR3 is TGTGCCAGCAGTTACCCGACAGGGCCGCAAGAGACCCAGTACTTC.

CDR3 in DNA: TGTGCCAGCAGTACAGGGGGCGCGGGCAATCAGCCCCAGCATTTT. Its translation: CASSTGGAGNQPQHF. The chain is built from TRBV5-6 and TRBJ1-5, with 9 bases lining up with TRBD1. The length of the CDR3 is 15 residues. In germline, CDR1 is SGHDT, CDR2 YYEEEE. With 5 bases clipped from V and 2 bases from J, the junction kept 5 bases outside the gene matches.

This clone was detected only once. CDR3 amino acids: CASSSDYGYTF. The CDR3 DNA follows: TGTGCCAGCAGCTCCGACTATGGCTACACCTTC. The V call is TRBV7-8, the J call TRBJ1-2, with unresolved D. Looked up from germline, CDR1 is SGHVS and CDR2 is FQNEAQ. There are 11 residues in the CDR3. V dropped 4 bases and J dropped 3 bases, with 3 bases sitting between them.

The V call is TRBV11-2, the J call TRBJ2-5, with TRBD1 as a possible D gene (6 bases). The CDR3 runs 14 residues. Trimming took 0 bases from V and 5 from J, leaving 10 bases between them. Looked up from germline, CDR1 is SGHAT and CDR2 is FQNNGV. The CDR3 sequence is CASSLDVGAETQYF. Written as DNA, the CDR3 is TGTGCCAGCAGCTTAGATGTGGGGGCGGAGACCCAGTACTTC. Based on the CDR3 plus reference TRBV11-2 and TRBJ2-5, the full variable domain is EAGVAQSPRYKIIEKRQSVAFWCNPISGHATLYWYQQILGQGPKLLIQFQNNGVVDDSQLPKDRFSAERLKGVDSTLKIQPAKLEDSAVYLCASSLDVGAETQYFGPGTRLLVL.

The chain joins TRBV7-9 to TRBJ2-1, with 8 positions matching TRBD2. CDR3 length: 15 residues. CDR1 is SEHNR and CDR2 is FQNEAQ in the germline V gene (reference sequence). Germline trimming cut 5 bases from V and 7 bases from J; bases unmatched to any gene: 10. CDR3 protein: CASSPPGGSRNEQFF. CDR3 DNA sequence: TGTGCCAGCAGCCCCCCGGGGGGGTCAAGGAATGAGCAGTTCTTC.

V usage is TRBV19 and J usage is TRBJ2-5; 9 nucleotides agree with TRBD1. The CDR3 loop spans 16 amino acids. V shed 5 bases, J shed 2 bases, and the junction held 9 bases outside the gene matches. Germline values: CDR1 LNHDA, CDR2 SQIVND (reference sequence). Here the CDR3 DNA reads TGTGCCAGTAGTCCTACAGGGGGCTTTGGGCAAGAGACCCAGTACTTC. It codes for CASSPTGGFGQETQYF. Combining the CDR3 with reference TRBV19 and TRBJ2-5 gives the whole variable domain DGGITQSPKYLFRKEGQNVTLSCEQNLNHDAMYWYRQDPGQGLRLIYYSQIVNDFQKGDIAEGYSVSREKKESFPLTVTSAQKNPTAFYLCASSPTGGFGQETQYFGPGTRLLVL.

V gene TRBV9 combines with J gene TRBJ2-7; 9 bases line up with TRBD2. V gave up 0 bases and J gave up 0 bases; unmatched junction bases: 1. The germline V gene has CDR1 SGDLS and CDR2 YYNGEE. The CDR3 runs to 15 residues. The chain's CDR3 is CASSVGLADSYEQYF. CDR3 DNA sequence: TGTGCCAGCAGCGTAGGACTAGCGGACTCCTACGAGCAGTACTTC. Together with reference TRBV9 and TRBJ2-7, the CDR3 gives the full variable domain: DSGVTQTPKHLITATGQRVTLRCSPRSGDLSVYWYQQSLDQGLQFLIQYYNGEERAKGNILERFSAQQFPDLHSELNLSSLELGDSALYFCASSVGLADSYEQYFGPGTRLTVT.

The chain is built from TRBV27 and TRBJ1-1, with 7 nucleotides matching TRBD1. Germline loops: CDR1 MNHEY, CDR2 SMNVEV (reference sequence). V shed 6 bases and J 7 bases; nucleotides not matched to a gene: 5. The CDR3 is 12 amino acids. CDR3 sequence (DNA): TGTGCCAGCAGGAAGGGGGCTTTTGAAGCTTTCTTT. Translation gives CASRKGAFEAFF.

The chain is built from TRBV18 and TRBJ1-1; 12 bases are shared with TRBD1. This CDR3 has 17 amino acids. The J segment lost 7 bases and the V segment lost 2 bases, leaving 11 bases of the junction unmatched. The germline V gene encodes CDR1 KGHSH and CDR2 LQKENI. CDR3: CASSPTNRDRGPNEAFF. For the CDR3, the DNA is TGTGCCAGCTCACCAACAAACCGGGACAGGGGGCCGAATGAAGCTTTCTTT.

The gene calls are TRBV14 and TRBJ2-3, with 10 bases matching TRBD2. Germline V CDR1 and CDR2: SGHDN, FVKESK. This CDR3 has 16 amino acids. V lost 10 bases, J lost 2 bases, and 12 bases stayed unmatched. The CDR3 DNA reads as TGTGCCACAGACCCAGCGGGGGGGCGGTCCACAGATACGCAGTATTTT. Protein sequence: CATDPAGGRSTDTQYF.

CDR3 loop: CASSGGTGRIYGYTF. The CDR3 DNA follows: TGTGCCAGCAGTGGAGGGACAGGGAGGATCTATGGCTACACCTTC. The chain carries TRBV6-1 and TRBJ1-2; 9 bases match TRBD1. V was clipped by 4 bases and J by 4 bases; unmatched bases: 7. The length of the CDR3 is 15 residues. The germline V gene has CDR1 MNHNS and CDR2 SASEGT.

The J gene is TRBJ2-4, the V gene TRBV9; tentatively, D is TRBD1 (6 bases). V was shortened by 3 bases and J by 0 bases, with 16 bases between the two germline ends. The CDR3 extends over 17 amino acids. Germline CDR1 is SGDLS and CDR2 is YYNGEE. The CDR3 sequence: CASSAWDTPLAKNIQYF. Here the CDR3 DNA reads TGTGCCAGCAGCGCATGGGACACTCCTCTAGCCAAAAACATTCAGTACTTC. The variable domain in full, completed from reference TRBV9 and TRBJ2-4, reads DSGVTQTPKHLITATGQRVTLRCSPRSGDLSVYWYQQSLDQGLQFLIQYYNGEERAKGNILERFSAQQFPDLHSELNLSSLELGDSALYFCASSAWDTPLAKNIQYFGAGTRLSVL.

This rearrangement joins TRBV2 to TRBJ2-7; 7 bases map to TRBD1. The CDR3 is 14 amino acids. Germline assignment: CDR1 SNHLY and CDR2 FYNNEI. With 10 bases clipped from V and 2 bases from J, the junction kept 11 bases outside the gene matches. CDR3 protein: CAIPTGTDPYEQYF. CDR3 DNA sequence: TGTGCCATACCTACCGGGACAGATCCCTACGAGCAGTACTTC.

In regard to this clone: Its ends do not fully match the called genes, so a read error is possible. The genes are TRBV20-1 and TRBJ2-7; TRBD1 is a possible D gene (5 bases). Germline V lookup: CDR1 DFQATT, CDR2 SNEGSKA (reference sequence). The CDR3 sequence is 8 residues long. The CDR3 region has the DNA TGCAGAGGGGATCTGGGGCCCTTC. Translation gives CRGDLGPF.

The rearrangement joins TRBV7-2 to TRBJ1-2, with D perhaps matching TRBD1 (5 bases). The CDR3 loop spans 14 amino acids. Looked up from germline, CDR1 is SGHTA and CDR2 is FQGNSA. V lost 1 base and J 7 bases, leaving 13 bases between the germline ends. This chain's CDR3 is CASSLGVGTSGYTF. CDR3 nucleotides: TGTGCCAGCAGCTTAGGGGTGGGGACTAGTGGCTACACCTTC. The full variable domain, its missing parts supplied by reference TRBV7-2 and TRBJ1-2, is GAGVSQSPSNKVTEKGKDVELRCDPISGHTALYWYRQSLGQGLEFLIYFQGNSAPDKSGLPSDRFSAERTGGSVSTLTIQRTQQEDSAVYLCASSLGVGTSGYTFGSGTRLTVV.

The chain joins TRBV27 to TRBJ2-7; 9 positions agree with TRBD2. The CDR3 sequence is 16 residues long. The V and J ends lost 2 bases and 3 bases, in that order; junction bases with no gene match: 8. CDR1 is MNHEY and CDR2 is SMNVEV in the germline V gene (reference sequence). CDR3 DNA sequence: TGTGCCAGCAGTTTACACGGGGGCGGGGGGGGCTACGAGCAGTACTTC. It specifies CASSLHGGGGGYEQYF.

J is TRBJ2-5 and V is TRBV27, with a weak D call TRBD2 (7 bases). The CDR3 has 16 amino acids. CDR1 and CDR2 from the germline V gene are MNHEY and SMNVEV (reference sequence). Trimming shortened V by 4 bases and J by 5 bases, and 20 bases separated the two germline ends. The CDR3 nucleotides read TGTGCCAGCAGTTCCAGCGGGACAAGAGATGGGGAGACCCAGTACTTC. Amino acid sequence: CASSSSGTRDGETQYF.

A note on this clone: Other nucleotide sequences from this sample produce the same CDR3. V is TRBV19 and J is TRBJ1-5, with TRBD1 as a possible D gene (5 bases). This CDR3 contains 13 residues. Germline V gene lookup returns CDR1 LNHDA and CDR2 SQIVND (reference sequence). V was cut by 3 bases and J by 7 bases, with 10 bases left in between. CDR3 coding DNA: TGTGCCAGTAGTATGGGGGGATTGCAGCCCCAGCATTTT. Translation: CASSMGGLQPQHF.

The V and J genes are TRBV6-1 and TRBJ1-5; the match to TRBD1 covers 7 bases. The trim removed 10 bases at V and 7 bases at J, leaving 7 bases unmatched. The CDR3 sequence is 12 residues long. The V gene's germline CDR1 is MNHNS and CDR2 SASEGT. CDR3 in amino acids: CATSTGFQPQHF. The DNA for the CDR3 is TGTGCCACCTCGACAGGGTTCCAGCCCCAGCATTTT.